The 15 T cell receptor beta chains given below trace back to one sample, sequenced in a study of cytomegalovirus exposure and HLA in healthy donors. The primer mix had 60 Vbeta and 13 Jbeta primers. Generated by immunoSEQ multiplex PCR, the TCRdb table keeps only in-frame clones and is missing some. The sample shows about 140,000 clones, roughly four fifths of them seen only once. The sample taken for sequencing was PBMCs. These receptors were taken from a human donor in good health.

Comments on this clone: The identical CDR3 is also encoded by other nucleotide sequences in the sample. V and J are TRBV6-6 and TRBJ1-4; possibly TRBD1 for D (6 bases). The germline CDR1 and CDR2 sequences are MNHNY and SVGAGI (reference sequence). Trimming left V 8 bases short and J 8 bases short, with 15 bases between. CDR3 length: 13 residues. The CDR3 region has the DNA TGTGCCAGCTCCCGGCAGGGGAGAGAAAAACTGTTTTTT. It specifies CASSRQGREKLFF.

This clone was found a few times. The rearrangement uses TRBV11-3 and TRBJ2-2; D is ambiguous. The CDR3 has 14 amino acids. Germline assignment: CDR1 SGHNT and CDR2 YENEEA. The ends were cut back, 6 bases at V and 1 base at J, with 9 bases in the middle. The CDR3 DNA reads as TGTGCCAGCAGACCTGACATGAACACCGGGGAGCTGTTTTTT. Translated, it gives CASRPDMNTGELFF.

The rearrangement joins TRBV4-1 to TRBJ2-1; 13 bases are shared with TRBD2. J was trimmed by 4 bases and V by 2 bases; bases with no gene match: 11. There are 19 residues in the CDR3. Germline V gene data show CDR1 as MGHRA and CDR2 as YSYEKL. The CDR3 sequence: CASSQQWTSGGLNYNEQFF. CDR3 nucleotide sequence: TGCGCCAGCAGCCAACAGTGGACTAGCGGGGGCCTAAATTACAATGAGCAGTTCTTC.

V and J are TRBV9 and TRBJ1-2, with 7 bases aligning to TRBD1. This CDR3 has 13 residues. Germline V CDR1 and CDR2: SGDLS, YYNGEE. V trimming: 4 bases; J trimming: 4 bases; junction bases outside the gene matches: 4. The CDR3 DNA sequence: TGTGCCAGCAGCATAGGGACAGTCTATGGCTACACCTTC. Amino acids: CASSIGTVYGYTF.

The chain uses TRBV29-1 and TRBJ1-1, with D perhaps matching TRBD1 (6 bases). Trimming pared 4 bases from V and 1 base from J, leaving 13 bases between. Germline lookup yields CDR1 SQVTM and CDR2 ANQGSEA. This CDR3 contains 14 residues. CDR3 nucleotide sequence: TGCAGCGTTGTAGGGACAAGGGCGAACACTGAAGCTTTCTTT. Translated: CSVVGTRANTEAFF.

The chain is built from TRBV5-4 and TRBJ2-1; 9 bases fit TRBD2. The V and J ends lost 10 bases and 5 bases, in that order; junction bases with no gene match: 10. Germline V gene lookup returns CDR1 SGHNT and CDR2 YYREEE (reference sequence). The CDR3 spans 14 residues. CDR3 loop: CASSGTSYHNEQFF. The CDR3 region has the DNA TGTGCCTCCTCCGGGACTAGCTACCACAATGAGCAGTTCTTC.

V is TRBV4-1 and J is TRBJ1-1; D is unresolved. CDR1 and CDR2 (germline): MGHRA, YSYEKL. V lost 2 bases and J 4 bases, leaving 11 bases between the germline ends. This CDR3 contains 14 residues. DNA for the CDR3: TGCGCCAGCAGCCAAAGCCGCGGAAGCACTGAAGCTTTCTTT. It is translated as CASSQSRGSTEAFF.

The CDR3 sequence: CATSSGGAGETQYF. The CDR3 DNA is TGTGCCACCAGCAGTGGGGGGGCAGGAGAGACCCAGTACTTC. The chain employs TRBV15 and TRBJ2-5, with D maybe TRBD2 (7 bases). V lost 3 bases to trimming and J lost 4 bases, with 12 bases between them. The germline V gene encodes CDR1 LNHNV and CDR2 YYDKDF (reference sequence). This CDR3 region has 14 residues.

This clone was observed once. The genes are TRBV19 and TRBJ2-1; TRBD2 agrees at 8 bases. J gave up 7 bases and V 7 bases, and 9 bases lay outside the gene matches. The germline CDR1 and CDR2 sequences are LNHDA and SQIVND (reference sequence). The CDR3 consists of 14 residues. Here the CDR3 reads CASKPSGSGNEQFF. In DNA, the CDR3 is TGTGCCAGTAAGCCCAGCGGGAGTGGTAATGAGCAGTTCTTC. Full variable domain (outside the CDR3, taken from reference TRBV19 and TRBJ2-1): DGGITQSPKYLFRKEGQNVTLSCEQNLNHDAMYWYRQDPGQGLRLIYYSQIVNDFQKGDIAEGYSVSREKKESFPLTVTSAQKNPTAFYLCASKPSGSGNEQFFGPGTRLTVL.

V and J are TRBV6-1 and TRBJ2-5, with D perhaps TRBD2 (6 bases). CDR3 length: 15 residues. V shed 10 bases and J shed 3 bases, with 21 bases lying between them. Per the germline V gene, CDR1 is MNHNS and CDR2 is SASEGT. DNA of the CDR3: TGTGCCACCGCCCGCCTTAGCGGCACCGAAGAGACCCAGTACTTC. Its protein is CATARLSGTEETQYF.

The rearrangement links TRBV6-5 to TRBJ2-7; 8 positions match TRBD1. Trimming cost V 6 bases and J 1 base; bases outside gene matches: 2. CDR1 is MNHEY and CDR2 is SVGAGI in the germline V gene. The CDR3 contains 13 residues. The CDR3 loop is CASRNRGSYEQYF. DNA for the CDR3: TGTGCCAGCAGGAACAGGGGGTCCTACGAGCAGTACTTC.

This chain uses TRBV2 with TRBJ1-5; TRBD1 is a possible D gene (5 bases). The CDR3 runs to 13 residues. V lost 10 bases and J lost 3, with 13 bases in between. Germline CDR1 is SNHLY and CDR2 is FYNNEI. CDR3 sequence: CAKSGGDNQPQHF. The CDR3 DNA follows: TGTGCCAAGAGTGGAGGGGACAATCAGCCCCAGCATTTT.

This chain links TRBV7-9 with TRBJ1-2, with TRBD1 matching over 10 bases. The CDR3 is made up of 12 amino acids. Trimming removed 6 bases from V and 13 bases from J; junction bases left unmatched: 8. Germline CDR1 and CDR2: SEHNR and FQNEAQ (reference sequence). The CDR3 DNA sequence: TGTGCCAGCAGTGAAGAAGGACAGGGGGTCACCTTC. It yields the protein CASSEEGQGVTF.

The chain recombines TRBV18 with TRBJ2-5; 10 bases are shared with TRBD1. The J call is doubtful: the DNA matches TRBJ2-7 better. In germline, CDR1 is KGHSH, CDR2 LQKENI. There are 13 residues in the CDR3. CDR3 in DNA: TGTGCCAGCTCAAGCGGGACAGGGGACGAGCAGTACTTC. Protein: CASSSGTGDEQYF.

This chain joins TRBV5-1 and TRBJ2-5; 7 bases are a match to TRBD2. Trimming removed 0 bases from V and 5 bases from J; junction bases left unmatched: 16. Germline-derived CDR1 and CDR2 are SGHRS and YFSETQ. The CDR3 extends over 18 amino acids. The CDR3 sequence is CASSLEGGSRWWWETQYF. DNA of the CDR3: TGCGCCAGCAGCTTGGAAGGCGGGAGTAGGTGGTGGTGGGAGACCCAGTACTTC. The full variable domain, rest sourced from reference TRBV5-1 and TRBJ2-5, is KAGVTQTPRYLIKTRGQQVTLSCSPISGHRSVSWYQQTPGQGLQFLFEYFSETQRNKGNFPGRFSGRQFSNSRSEMNVSTLELGDSALYLCASSLEGGSRWWWETQYFGPGTRLLVL.